These 12 T cell receptor beta chains were all obtained from the same sample, sequenced in a study of technical replicates of blood from a handful of donors. Measured with immunoSEQ multiplex PCR; TCRdb has only the in-frame clones, and not every one. The sample yields more than 75,000 clones, approximately 86% seen once. The sample taken for sequencing was PBMCs. The source is a human donor in good health. Some clones in this sample may be carry-over from other donors' samples.

The chain uses TRBV11-2 and TRBJ1-1; D might be TRBD1 (6 bases). V lost 3 bases and J lost 4, with 12 bases in between. The CDR3 covers 14 residues. Looked up from germline, CDR1 is SGHAT and CDR2 is FQNNGV. This CDR3 reads CASSLRGGLTEAFF. In DNA form, the CDR3 reads TGTGCCAGCAGCTTGCGGGGGGGCCTCACTGAAGCTTTCTTT.

The rearrangement uses TRBV7-2 and TRBJ2-2, with D uncertain. V gave up 3 bases and J gave up 5 bases, with 13 bases separating them. Germline assignment: CDR1 SGHTA and CDR2 FQGNSA. CDR3 length: 15 amino acids. This CDR3 is CASSFGQAITGELFF. CDR3 sequence (DNA): TGTGCCAGCAGCTTTGGGCAGGCTATAACCGGGGAGCTGTTTTTT.

This rearrangement joins TRBV7-3 to TRBJ2-1; 12 bases match TRBD2. Germline loops: CDR1 SGHTA, CDR2 FQGTGA. The CDR3 length is 16 residues. The V segment lost 5 bases and the J segment 7 bases; nucleotides outside the gene matches: 9. The CDR3 sequence is CASSPRGLAGLNEQFF. CDR3 bases: TGTGCCAGCAGCCCACGGGGACTAGCGGGTTTGAATGAGCAGTTCTTC.

V is TRBV14 and J is TRBJ2-1; D unresolved. CDR1 SGHDN and CDR2 FVKESK come from the germline V gene. Trimming took off 4 bases at V and 7 bases at J, with 11 bases between the two ends. This CDR3 region has 13 residues. The CDR3: CASSRISRNEQFF. The CDR3 region has the DNA TGTGCCAGCAGCCGTATCAGCAGGAATGAGCAGTTCTTC.

The J gene is TRBJ2-7, the V gene TRBV4-3, with 8 bases matching TRBD1. Trimming took 0 bases from V and 4 from J; bases not matched to a gene: 11. The CDR3 consists of 17 residues. Germline V lookup: CDR1 LGHNA, CDR2 YSLEER. The chain's CDR3 is CASSQEKFGTGIYEQYF. The CDR3, as DNA: TGCGCCAGCAGCCAAGAAAAATTCGGGACAGGAATTTACGAGCAGTACTTC.

This clone was observed a few times. The rearrangement uses TRBV28 and TRBJ1-1; the D gene is possibly TRBD1 (5 bases). The CDR3 runs to 12 residues. In germline, CDR1 is MDHEN, CDR2 SYDVKM. Trimming took off 5 bases at V and 6 bases at J, with 10 bases between the two ends. DNA of the CDR3: TGTGCCAGCAGTACCAGGGAGGCTGAAGCTTTCTTT. The encoded protein is CASSTREAEAFF.

This chain connects TRBV7-2 to TRBJ2-7, with D maybe TRBD1 (5 bases). In germline, CDR1 is SGHTA, CDR2 FQGNSA. This CDR3 is 15 amino acids long. Trimming removed 4 bases from V and 1 base from J, with 14 bases in between. DNA of the CDR3: TGTGCCAGCAGCTCGTCAACAGGACCGTCCTACGAGCAGTACTTC. Protein sequence: CASSSSTGPSYEQYF.

The rearrangement uses TRBV4-1 and TRBJ2-1; D is possibly TRBD1 (5 bases). Trimming cost V 1 base and J 14 bases, with 9 bases left between them. Germline V CDR1 and CDR2: MGHRA, YSYEKL. The CDR3 spans 11 residues. The CDR3 loop reads CASSQGVGEFF. The CDR3 DNA reads as TGCGCCAGCAGCCAAGGCGTAGGGGAGTTCTTC.

This sequence joins TRBV5-1 and TRBJ1-4; 7 bases fit TRBD1. The CDR3 is 14 residues long. Looked up from germline, CDR1 is SGHRS and CDR2 is YFSETQ. The J segment lost 8 bases and the V segment lost 5 bases, leaving 9 bases of the junction unmatched. DNA of the CDR3: TGCGCCAGCAGTGGAGACAGGGTTGGCGAAAAACTGTTTTTT. Translated, it gives CASSGDRVGEKLFF.

The CDR3 reads CASSRSGIPETQYF. The CDR3 DNA reads as TGTGCCAGCAGCCGGTCCGGGATACCAGAGACCCAGTACTTC. J is TRBJ2-5 and V is TRBV14; D is possibly TRBD2 (5 bases). This CDR3 contains 14 residues. Germline values: CDR1 SGHDN, CDR2 FVKESK. With 4 bases removed from V and 4 bases from J, the gap between germline ends came to 13 bases.

The table lists this clone with a count of one. V gene TRBV6-5 combines with J gene TRBJ2-2; the D is unclear. The germline gives CDR1 MNHEY, CDR2 SVGAGI. CDR3 length equals 14 residues. V dropped 0 bases and J dropped 6 bases, with 8 bases sitting between them. This chain's CDR3 is CASSYSVAAGELFF. CDR3 sequence (DNA): TGTGCCAGCAGTTACTCCGTGGCGGCCGGGGAGCTGTTTTTT.

CDR3 nucleotide sequence: TGCGCCAGCAGCCAAGATTTCGGGTGGTACGAGCAGTACTTC. As protein: CASSQDFGWYEQYF. The V call is TRBV4-3, the J call TRBJ2-5; no definite D call. The end of the DNA is better explained by TRBJ2-7, so the J call may be wrong. Germline CDR1 and CDR2: LGHNA and YSLEER. This CDR3 is built from 14 residues.